This passage covers 27 T cell receptor beta chains from one sample sequenced in a study of molecular identifiers for immune sequencing clone quantification. TCRdb processed the PCR reads anew with MiXCR; each CDR3 protein has one entry. The sample consists of 460,000 or so distinct CDR3 sequences, 20% to 25% of them appearing once. The sequenced sample was naive CD8+ T cells from blood, with Jurkat cell RNA spiked in. Subset of the sample: FACS-sorted CD8+CD4-CCR7+CD45RA+ naive T cells. All receptors come from a human donor in good health. Some libraries in this study had Jurkat cell RNA spiked in.

This clonotype was found many times. The V call is TRBV7-9, the J call TRBJ2-3; 10 bases line up with TRBD1. The CDR3 extends over 16 amino acids. Germline CDR1 SEHNR, CDR2 FQNEAQ (reference sequence). V gave up 6 bases and J gave up 3 bases; unmatched junction bases: 9. The CDR3 sequence: CASRPRQGAPTDTQYF. For the CDR3, the DNA is TGTGCCAGCAGACCCAGACAGGGGGCGCCGACAGATACGCAGTATTTT.

Worth noting for this clonotype: A read error may be the cause here, since a much bigger clone is one base away. CDR3 in DNA: TGTGCCACCCAGGGGGGCGGAGTGAACACTGAAGCTTTCTTT. Protein product: CATQGGGVNTEAFF. The chain couples TRBV10-3 to TRBJ1-1; 7 nucleotides agree with TRBD1. Germline loops: CDR1 ENHRY, CDR2 SYGVKD. With 10 bases clipped from V and 0 bases from J, the junction kept 8 bases outside the gene matches. This CDR3 is 14 amino acids long.

The chain has TRBV20-1 and TRBJ2-7; TRBD2 agrees at 10 bases. V shed 0 bases, J shed 5 bases, and the junction held 16 bases outside the gene matches. This CDR3 is 18 amino acids long. Germline CDR1 DFQATT, CDR2 SNEGSKA (reference sequence). The CDR3 sequence is CSARDGATSGFSPHEQYF. CDR3 nucleotide sequence: TGCAGTGCTAGAGATGGCGCGACTAGCGGGTTTAGCCCCCACGAGCAGTACTTC.

The V and J genes are TRBV19 and TRBJ1-1; 7 nucleotides match TRBD1. V was clipped by 5 bases and J by 0 bases; unmatched bases: 6. Looked up from germline, CDR1 is LNHDA and CDR2 is SQIVND (reference sequence). The CDR3 extends over 15 amino acids. The chain's CDR3 is CASSVGQLMNTEAFF. CDR3 in DNA: TGTGCCAGTAGTGTGGGACAGCTCATGAACACTGAAGCTTTCTTT.

In this sample, this clonotype turned up many times. The chain's CDR3 is CASSLVRTNTGELFF. The CDR3 region has the DNA TGTGCCAGCAGCTTAGTACGTACGAACACCGGGGAGCTGTTTTTT. The gene calls are TRBV7-8 and TRBJ2-2, with D uncertain. The V gene's germline CDR1 is SGHVS and CDR2 FQNEAQ. V dropped 1 base and J dropped 0 bases, with 6 bases sitting between them. The CDR3 runs to 15 residues.

Comments on this clonotype: At one of its ends the junction is not consistent with the germline gene, which may arise from a read error. The gene calls are TRBV5-1 and TRBJ2-7; 11 bases match TRBD2. CDR1 and CDR2 from the germline V gene are SGHRS and YFSETQ. The CDR3 loop spans 15 amino acids. The CDR3 sequence is CASSPGTSGYYGQYF. The CDR3 region has the DNA TGCGCCAGCAGTCCGGGGACTAGCGGATATTACGGGCAGTACTTC. Full variable domain (remainder filled in from reference TRBV5-1 and TRBJ2-7): KAGVTQTPRYLIKTRGQQVTLSCSPISGHRSVSWYQQTPGQGLQFLFEYFSETQRNKGNFPGRFSGRQFSNSRSEMNVSTLELGDSALYLCASSPGTSGYYGQYFGPGTRLTVT.

In this sample, this clonotype turned up a few times. The chain links TRBV6-2 or TRBV6-3 to TRBJ1-5; D remains ambiguous. Germline V gene sequence: CDR1 MNHEY, CDR2 SVGEGT. The V gene lost 4 bases and the J gene lost 8 bases, with 9 bases spanning the gap. The CDR3 loop spans 12 amino acids. The CDR3 sequence is CASSLSFEPQHF. CDR3 DNA: TGTGCCAGCAGTTTGTCATTTGAGCCCCAGCATTTT.

There are many counts of this clonotype. The chain combines TRBV6-2 or TRBV6-3 with TRBJ2-6; D not resolved. The germline CDR1 and CDR2 sequences are MNHEY and SVGEGT. The CDR3 covers 16 residues. The germline V and J ends were trimmed by 2 bases and 0 bases, with 8 bases remaining between them. For the CDR3, the DNA is TGTGCCAGCAGTTACGATGAGACCTCTGGGGCCAACGTCCTGACTTTC. This codes for CASSYDETSGANVLTF.

The CDR3 region has the DNA TGTGCCAGCAGCACTTCGAATGAGCAGTTCTTC. Translated: CASSTSNEQFF. J is TRBJ2-1 and V is TRBV3-1; D is unresolved. Trimming left V 5 bases short and J 7 bases short, with 6 bases between. CDR1 and CDR2 from the germline V gene are LGHDT and YNNKEL (reference sequence). The CDR3 runs to 11 residues.

This clonotype was seen at least ten times. V usage is TRBV19 and J usage is TRBJ2-7, with 8 positions matching TRBD1. The V gene's germline CDR1 is LNHDA and CDR2 SQIVND (reference sequence). The CDR3 has 12 residues. The V gene end was trimmed by 10 bases and the J gene end by 1 base; junction bases not matched to a gene: 3. The CDR3 region has the DNA TGTGCCACCCGGGACAGGTCCTACGAGCAGTACTTC. Translating it yields CATRDRSYEQYF.

This chain links TRBV12-3 or TRBV12-4 with TRBJ2-5, with 10 bases that match TRBD2. After removal of 3 bases from V and 4 bases from J, the junction contained 8 bases not matched to a gene. The CDR3 has 16 amino acids. In DNA form, the CDR3 reads TGTGCCAGCAGTTTGGAAGCGGGGGGGCGAGTAGAGACCCAGTACTTC. It translates to CASSLEAGGRVETQYF.

The sample holds a few counts of this clonotype. The chain links TRBV6-6 to TRBJ2-3; D tentatively reads TRBD1 or TRBD2 (5 bases each). Trimming shortened V by 1 base and J by 7 bases, and 24 bases separated the two germline ends. The CDR3 has 18 amino acids. In germline, CDR1 is MNHNY, CDR2 SVGAGI (reference sequence). The CDR3 DNA reads TGTGCCAGCAGTTACTATGAGGCTGGGACCCCCCCCCCGAATACGCAGTATTTT. It translates to CASSYYEAGTPPPNTQYF.

This clonotype was seen ten or more times. This chain connects TRBV9 to TRBJ2-1; D is possibly TRBD2 (5 bases). Trimming cost V 0 bases and J 8 bases, with 15 bases left between them. From germline, CDR1 is SGDLS and CDR2 YYNGEE. The CDR3 has 15 amino acids. CDR3 sequence (DNA): TGTGCCAGCAGCGTAGCTAAAACTAGTCTTCATGAGCAGTTCTTC. Translated, it gives CASSVAKTSLHEQFF. The complete variable domain, with remaining parts taken from reference TRBV9 and TRBJ2-1, reads DSGVTQTPKHLITATGQRVTLRCSPRSGDLSVYWYQQSLDQGLQFLIQYYNGEERAKGNILERFSAQQFPDLHSELNLSSLELGDSALYFCASSVAKTSLHEQFFGPGTRLTVL.

About this clonotype: Sequence at one end of the junction differs from germline and may be a read error. The V and J genes are TRBV6-5 and TRBJ2-5, with 7 bases matching TRBD2. This CDR3 comprises 15 residues. From germline, CDR1 is MNHEY and CDR2 SVGAGI. The CDR3 DNA is TGTGCCAGCAGTCACTCGGGCGGGAGCCGGGAGACCCAGTACTTC. Translation: CASSHSGGSRETQYF.

This clonotype was counted ten times or more. The rearrangement uses TRBV6-5 and TRBJ1-5, with D possibly TRBD1 on 5 matching bases. The V end lost 6 bases, the J end lost 0 bases, and 12 bases lay between the germline ends. CDR3 length: 15 residues. Looked up from germline, CDR1 is MNHEY and CDR2 is SVGAGI. The CDR3 reads CASRGGLYSNQPQHF. The DNA for the CDR3 is TGTGCCAGCAGGGGGGGACTGTATAGCAATCAGCCCCAGCATTTT.

This clonotype has at least ten counts. This sequence joins TRBV9 and TRBJ2-7; D ambiguous. V dropped 0 bases and J dropped 0 bases, with 4 bases sitting between them. The CDR3 length is 13 residues. The germline V gene has CDR1 SGDLS and CDR2 YYNGEE. CDR3 sequence reads: CASSVGDSYEQYF. DNA for the CDR3: TGTGCCAGCAGCGTAGGGGACTCCTACGAGCAGTACTTC.

The chain couples TRBV6-2 or TRBV6-3 to TRBJ2-7; 8 bases fit TRBD1. Germline V gene sequence: CDR1 MNHEY, CDR2 SVGEGT. V lost 6 bases and J lost 2; bases outside the gene matches: 9. The CDR3 totals 15 residues. The CDR3 is CASSPVTGVPYEQYF. The CDR3 DNA follows: TGTGCCAGCAGCCCCGTGACAGGGGTTCCCTACGAGCAGTACTTC.

The chain carries TRBV19 and TRBJ2-3; no clear D gene. There are 14 residues in the CDR3. Germline V lookup: CDR1 LNHDA, CDR2 SQIVND (reference sequence). Trimming shortened V by 0 bases and J by 1 base, and 5 bases separated the two germline ends. The CDR3: CASSIDGGTDTQYF. In DNA, the CDR3 is TGTGCCAGTAGTATAGATGGAGGCACAGATACGCAGTATTTT.

This chain joins TRBV12-3 or TRBV12-4 and TRBJ1-4; 8 bases fit TRBD1. J lost 7 bases, V lost 3 bases, and 1 base had no gene match. This CDR3 comprises 13 residues. The CDR3: CASSLDRVEKLFF. CDR3 sequence (DNA): TGTGCCAGCAGTTTGGACAGGGTTGAAAAACTGTTTTTT.

This sequence joins TRBV2 and TRBJ2-1, with 8 bases that match TRBD2. The germline V gene has CDR1 SNHLY and CDR2 FYNNEI. V lost 4 bases to trimming and J lost 8 bases; unmatched junction nucleotides: 19. The CDR3 consists of 18 residues. In DNA, the CDR3 is TGTGCCAGCAGTGTGAATAGCGGGGACCCATCTCTGTCACATGAGCAGTTCTTC. Protein: CASSVNSGDPSLSHEQFF.

The chain has TRBV4-1 and TRBJ1-3; D might be TRBD1 (5 bases). The CDR3 runs 16 residues. V lost 7 bases to trimming and J lost 3 bases, with 19 bases between them. Per germline, CDR1 MGHRA and CDR2 YSYEKL. The CDR3 is CASNPEGYLRGNTIYF. CDR3 DNA sequence: TGCGCCAGCAACCCGGAGGGGTACCTTCGTGGAAACACCATATATTTT.

This clonotype came up many times. The chain employs TRBV2 and TRBJ2-2, with unresolved D. Germline assignment: CDR1 SNHLY and CDR2 FYNNEI. Trimming left V 3 bases short and J 6 bases short, with 17 bases between. The CDR3 sequence is 16 residues long. The CDR3 spells CASSEVSNPRAGELFF. In DNA form, the CDR3 reads TGTGCCAGCAGTGAGGTCAGCAACCCCAGAGCCGGGGAGCTGTTTTTT.

As to this clonotype: A read error may account for a junction end that differs from germline. V and J are TRBV7-2 and TRBJ2-3, with TRBD1 matching 7 bases. Germline V gives CDR1 SGHTA, CDR2 FQGNSA. This CDR3 comprises 17 residues. CDR3 in DNA: TGTGCCAGCAGCACACCGCTTGACAGGGAGAGGACAGATATGCAGTATTTT. It yields the protein CASSTPLDRERTDMQYF.

This clonotype was seen repeatedly, ten times or more. V usage is TRBV7-2 and J usage is TRBJ1-3; D possibly corresponds to TRBD1 (5 bases). Germline assignment: CDR1 SGHTA and CDR2 FQGNSA. There are 16 residues in the CDR3. V lost 5 bases, J lost 1 base, and 15 bases lay in between. The DNA for the CDR3 is TGTGCCAGCAGCGAAAAACGGACACCGTCTGGAAACACCATATATTTT. Translated: CASSEKRTPSGNTIYF.

This clonotype has just a few counts. CDR3 DNA sequence: TGTGCCAGCAGCGGAGCGACAGGGGAAGCTTTCTTT. Translating it yields CASSGATGEAFF. This chain links TRBV7-9 with TRBJ1-1; 7 nucleotides match TRBD1. V trimming: 5 bases; J trimming: 8 bases; junction bases outside the gene matches: 5. The CDR3 spans 12 residues. From germline, CDR1 is SEHNR and CDR2 FQNEAQ (reference sequence).

CDR3 DNA: TGTGCCAGCAGCTTTCGGGACAACGACTACGAGCAGTACTTC. Translating it yields CASSFRDNDYEQYF. The V and J genes are TRBV7-6 and TRBJ2-7, with D perhaps matching TRBD1 (6 bases). The germline V gene encodes CDR1 SGHVS and CDR2 FNYEAQ. This CDR3 is built from 14 residues. V was clipped by 3 bases and J by 3 bases, with 12 bases between them.

The gene calls are TRBV7-6 and TRBJ2-6; TRBD2 might be the D (6 bases). V lost 5 bases and J 0 bases, leaving 11 bases between the germline ends. The CDR3 covers 16 residues. CDR1 and CDR2 (germline): SGHVS, FNYEAQ. The CDR3 bases are TGTGCCAGCAGCCTACGGGGGATCTCTGGGGCCAACGTCCTGACTTTC. Translation gives CASSLRGISGANVLTF.